The clone carrying this TCR beta chain occurred many times. This record belongs to a study of T-cell reconstitution after alpha-beta-depleted transplantation in children. The authors prepared the TCRbeta library with unique molecular identifiers. TCRdb recomputed calls from the PCR reads with MiXCR, one row per CDR3 protein. The table lists around 600,000 distinct CDR3 sequences, approximately 10% of them singletons. This clonotype originated in a human donor who donated a stem cell graft to a child with acute myeloid leukemia. The sequenced sample was PBMCs from the stem cell graft donor, obtained from the stem cell graft.

The CDR3 sequence is CSVVRGVGDNEKLFF. CDR3 nucleotide sequence: TGCAGCGTTGTCAGGGGGGTAGGGGATAATGAAAAACTGTTTTTT. The chain is built from TRBV29-1 and TRBJ1-4; 7 nucleotides agree with TRBD1. J lost 4 bases, V lost 4 bases, and 9 bases had no gene match. CDR1 SQVTM and CDR2 ANQGSEA come from the germline V gene. This CDR3 has 15 amino acids. Full variable domain (outside the CDR3, taken from reference TRBV29-1 and TRBJ1-4): SAVISQKPSRDICQRGTSLTIQCQVDSQVTMMFWYRQQPGQSLTLIATANQGSEATYESGFVIDKFPISRPNLTFSTLTVSNMSPEDSSIYLCSVVRGVGDNEKLFFGSGTQLSVL.